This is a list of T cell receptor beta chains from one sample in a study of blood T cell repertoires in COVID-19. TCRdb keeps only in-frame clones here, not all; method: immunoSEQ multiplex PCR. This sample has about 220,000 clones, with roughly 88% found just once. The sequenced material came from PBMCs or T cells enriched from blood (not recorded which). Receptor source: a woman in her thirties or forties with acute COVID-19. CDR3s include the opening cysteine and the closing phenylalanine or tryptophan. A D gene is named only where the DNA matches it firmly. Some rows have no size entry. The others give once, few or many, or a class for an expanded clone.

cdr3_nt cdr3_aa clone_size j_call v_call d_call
TGTGCCAGCAGCCCTGGGACAGGGGGACCAGGAGAGCAGTACTTC CASSPGTGGPGEQYF once TRBJ2-7 TRBV5-4 TRBD1
TGTGCCAGCAGCCATAAGACAGGAATTAGGACTGAAGCTTTCTTT CASSHKTGIRTEAFF - TRBJ1-1 TRBV3-1/TRBV3-2 -
TGTGCCATCCCGGCAGGGGCGGTCACCGGGGAGCTGTTTTTT CAIPAGAVTGELFF - TRBJ2-2 TRBV10-3 -
TGTGCCACCAGTGACCCCGGTTCCGCCGGGGAGCTGTTTTTT CATSDPGSAGELFF once TRBJ2-2 TRBV24-1 -
TGTGCCAGCAGCCCCCGTGGAGGGTGGTACGACACTGAAGCTTTCTTT CASSPRGGWYDTEAFF - TRBJ1-1 TRBV11-2 -
TGTGCCAGCAGTGTTATAGCGGACACCGGGGAGCTGTTTTTT CASSVIADTGELFF - TRBJ2-2 TRBV2 -
TGTGCCAGCAGCGTACCATCAGGGGCGAACACCGGGGAGCTGTTTTTT CASSVPSGANTGELFF - TRBJ2-2 TRBV5-4 -
TGTGCCACCAAAAACCGGGCTAGCGGGGAAAATGAGCAGTTCTTC CATKNRASGENEQFF once TRBJ2-1 TRBV15 TRBD2
TGTGCCAGCAGCGGGACAGGGGCCACTGAAGCTTTCTTT CASSGTGATEAFF - TRBJ1-1 TRBV14 TRBD1
TGTGCCAGCAGTGAAGAGGCGCGGAGCAAAGGCTACACCTTC CASSEEARSKGYTF - TRBJ1-2 TRBV6-1 -
TGTGCCAGCTCAAACGGGACAGGCTATGGCTACACCTTC CASSNGTGYGYTF - TRBJ1-2 TRBV18 TRBD1
TGTGCCAGCAGCTTAGGGGTGGGCAAGTCCTACGAGCAGTACTTC CASSLGVGKSYEQYF - TRBJ2-7 TRBV7-8 -
TGCAGCGTCGGTAGCGGGGGTAACACCGGGGAGCTGTTTTTT CSVGSGGNTGELFF few TRBJ2-2 TRBV29-1 TRBD2
TGTGCCAGCAGGGCGACAGGGAACTATGGCTACACCTTC CASRATGNYGYTF - TRBJ1-2 TRBV6-5 TRBD1
TGCGCCAGCAGCGCCAGCGACTATGGCTACACCTTC CASSASDYGYTF - TRBJ1-2 TRBV5-1 -
TGTGCCAGCAGCTTACGAGGAAAGGACACCGGGGAGCTGTTTTTT CASSLRGKDTGELFF - TRBJ2-2 TRBV7-9 -
TGCGCCAGCAGCTTCCCAGACAGACTGAACACTGAAGCTTTCTTT CASSFPDRLNTEAFF - TRBJ1-1 TRBV5-1 -
TGTGCCAGCAGTGAATCCGCCTCTGGACAGGGAGCTTTCTTT CASSESASGQGAFF - TRBJ1-1 TRBV6-1 TRBD1
TGTGCCAGCAGCTTAGGCTACCAAGATACGCAGTATTTT CASSLGYQDTQYF - TRBJ2-3 TRBV7-8 -
TGTGCCACCAGTGATTCAAGGCAGACAAATCAGCCCCAGCATTTT CATSDSRQTNQPQHF once TRBJ1-5 TRBV24-1 -
TGTGCCAGCAGTTTCGCGGATAACTATGGCTACACCTTC CASSFADNYGYTF - TRBJ1-2 TRBV12-3/TRBV12-4 -
TGTGCCAGCAGCGCAGGGGGCGGGATTAACACCGGGGAGCTGTTTTTT CASSAGGGINTGELFF - TRBJ2-2 TRBV9 TRBD1